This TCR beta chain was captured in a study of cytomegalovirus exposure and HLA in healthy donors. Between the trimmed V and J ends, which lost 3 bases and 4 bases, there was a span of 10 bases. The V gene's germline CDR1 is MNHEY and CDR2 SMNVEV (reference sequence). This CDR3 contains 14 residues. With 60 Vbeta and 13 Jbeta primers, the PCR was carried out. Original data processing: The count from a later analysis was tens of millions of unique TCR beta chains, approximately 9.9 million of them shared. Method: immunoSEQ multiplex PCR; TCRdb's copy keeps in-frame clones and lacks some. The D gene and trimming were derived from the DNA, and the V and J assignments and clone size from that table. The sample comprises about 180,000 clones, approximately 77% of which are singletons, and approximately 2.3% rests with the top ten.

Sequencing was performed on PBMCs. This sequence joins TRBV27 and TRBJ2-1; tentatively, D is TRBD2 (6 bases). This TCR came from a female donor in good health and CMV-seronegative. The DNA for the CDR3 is TGTGCCAGCAGTTTCGGGACTGATTACAATGAGCAGTTCTTC. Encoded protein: CASSFGTDYNEQFF.